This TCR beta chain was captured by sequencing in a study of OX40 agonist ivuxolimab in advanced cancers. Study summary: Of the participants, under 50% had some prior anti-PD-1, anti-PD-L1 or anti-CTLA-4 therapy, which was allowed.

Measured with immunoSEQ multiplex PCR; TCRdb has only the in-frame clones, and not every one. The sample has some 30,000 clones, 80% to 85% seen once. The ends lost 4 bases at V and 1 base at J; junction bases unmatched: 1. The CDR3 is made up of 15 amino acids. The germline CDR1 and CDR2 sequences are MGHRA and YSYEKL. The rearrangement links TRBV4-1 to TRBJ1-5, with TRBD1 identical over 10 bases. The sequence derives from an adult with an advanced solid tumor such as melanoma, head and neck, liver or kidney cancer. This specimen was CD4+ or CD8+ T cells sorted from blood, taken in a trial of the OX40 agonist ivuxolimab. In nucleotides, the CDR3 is TGCGCCAGCAGCCCGGGACAGGGGAGCAATCAGCCCCAGCATTTT. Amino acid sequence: CASSPGQGSNQPQHF.